Listed below are T cell receptor beta chains from one sample, sequenced in a study of cytomegalovirus exposure and HLA in healthy donors. The repertoire was sequenced with immunoSEQ multiplex PCR; TCRdb's copy has only in-frame clones and lacks some. This table has 60,000 to 75,000 clones, over 90% appearing once. The sequencing input was PBMCs. The source is a woman aged 18-35 years in good health and CMV-seropositive. The CDR3 runs from the conserved cysteine through the conserved F or W. D genes are given only for firm matches. Size is stated for part of the rows, as once, few or many counts, or as a class when the clone is expanded.

cdr3_length	v_call	d_call	j_call	clone_size	cdr3_nt	cdr3_aa
16	TRBV27	TRBD1	TRBJ2-3	NA	TGTGCCAGCAGTTTACGGACAGGGGGAAGCACAGATACGCAGTATTTT	CASSLRTGGSTDTQYF
15	TRBV5-1	NA	TRBJ2-1	NA	TGCGCCAGCGAAGGGGGGGGATCACACTACAATGAGCAGTTCTTC	CASEGGGSHYNEQFF
15	TRBV7-3	NA	TRBJ2-6	NA	TGTGCCAGCAGCTTCCCGGGTGGTGGGGCCAACGTCCTGACTTTC	CASSFPGGGANVLTF
15	TRBV27	TRBD1	TRBJ2-6	NA	TGTGCCAGCAGTTCGACAGGGCTGAGGGCCAACGTCCTGACTTTC	CASSSTGLRANVLTF
15	TRBV27	TRBD1	TRBJ1-2	NA	TGTGCCAGCAGTTCCTGGGAAGGACAGGGTTATGGCTACACCTTC	CASSSWEGQGYGYTF
14	TRBV7-3	NA	TRBJ1-2	NA	TGTGCCAGCAGCTCCAAGGGGGTTGAGTACGGCTACACCTTC	CASSSKGVEYGYTF
14	TRBV6-5	NA	TRBJ1-1	NA	TGTGCCAGCAGTCCCCCAACATACGGGACTGAAGCTTTCTTT	CASSPPTYGTEAFF
16	TRBV30	TRBD1	TRBJ1-2	NA	TGTGCCTGGAGTATAGGATTAGGGGGCGTGGACTATGGCTACACCTTC	CAWSIGLGGVDYGYTF
13	TRBV6-5	NA	TRBJ2-7	NA	TGTGCCAGCAGTTCTAGTCGGTCCTACGAGCAGTACTTC	CASSSSRSYEQYF
19	TRBV13	TRBD2	TRBJ2-1	NA	TGTGCCAGCAGCTCGTTCTTGGGGTCTACGGGAGGTTTGAAGGATGAGCAGTTCTTC	CASSSFLGSTGGLKDEQFF
13	TRBV15	NA	TRBJ1-2	NA	TGTGCCACCAGTCCCAGGTACGGCTATGGCTACACCTTC	CATSPRYGYGYTF
14	TRBV29-1	TRBD2	TRBJ2-1	once	TGCAGCGTCGTCGGACTAGCGGGAGGCCATGAGCAGTTCTTC	CSVVGLAGGHEQFF
13	TRBV2	TRBD1	TRBJ1-1	NA	TGTGCCAGCACGACAGGGGCAGGCACTGAAGCTTTCTTT	CASTTGAGTEAFF
15	TRBV5-1	NA	TRBJ2-5	NA	TGCGCCAGCAGCCGGGGTTTTATCGGAGTAGAGACCCAGTACTTC	CASSRGFIGVETQYF
15	TRBV5-1	NA	TRBJ2-2	NA	TGCGCCAGCAGCTCCTCGAGCTCGAACACCGGGGAGCTGTTTTTT	CASSSSSSNTGELFF
15	TRBV27	TRBD1	TRBJ2-7	NA	TGTGCCAGCAGTTCCCCCGGGACAGGGTTCTACGAGCAGTACTTC	CASSSPGTGFYEQYF